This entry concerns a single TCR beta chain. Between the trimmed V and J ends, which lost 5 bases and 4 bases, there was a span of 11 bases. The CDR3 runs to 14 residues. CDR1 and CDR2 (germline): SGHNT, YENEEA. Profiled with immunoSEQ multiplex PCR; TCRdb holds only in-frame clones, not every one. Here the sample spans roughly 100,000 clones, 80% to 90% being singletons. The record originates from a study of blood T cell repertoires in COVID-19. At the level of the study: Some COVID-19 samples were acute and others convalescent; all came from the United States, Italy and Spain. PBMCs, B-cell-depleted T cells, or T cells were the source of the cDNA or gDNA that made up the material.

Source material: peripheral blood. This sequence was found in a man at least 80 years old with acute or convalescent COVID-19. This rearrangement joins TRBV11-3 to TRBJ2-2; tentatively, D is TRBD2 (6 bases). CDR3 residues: CASSRDFSTGELFF. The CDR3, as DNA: TGTGCCAGCAGCCGGGACTTCTCCACCGGGGAGCTGTTTTTT.